Following are 27 T cell receptor beta chains from one sample sequenced in a study of post-analysis software for immune sequencing data. Study-wide results and caveats: Comparison of patients with controls showed a handful of TRBV segments more frequent in patients, TRBV5-6, TRBV5-1 and TRBV20-1 among them.

Unique molecular identifiers were built into the TCR beta cDNA libraries. TCRdb ran MiXCR on the PCR reads and lists one entry per CDR3 protein. Seen here are 550,000 to 700,000 distinct CDR3 sequences, around 40% observed once, and the top ten hold roughly 1.7%. These TCRs are of unknown antigen specificity. The specimen was blood. Receptor source: a girl aged 5-17 years with multiple sclerosis.

The V call is TRBV12-3 or TRBV12-4, the J call TRBJ1-2; no firm D call. V lost 8 bases and J lost 1, with 11 bases in between. There are 13 residues in the CDR3. CDR3 DNA sequence: TGTGCCAGCGGCCGGGCGGTTAACTATGGCTACACCTTC. Its translation: CASGRAVNYGYTF.

This clonotype occurred once. The CDR3 reads CASTLGTAAYEQYF. CDR3 DNA: TGTGCCAGCACCCTGGGGACCGCCGCCTACGAGCAGTACTTC. This chain connects TRBV5-5 to TRBJ2-7; tentatively, D is TRBD1 or TRBD2 (5 bases each). In germline, CDR1 is SGHKS, CDR2 YYEKEE (reference sequence). CDR3 length: 14 amino acids. Trimming pared 6 bases from V and 2 bases from J, leaving 15 bases between.

The chain has TRBV29-1 and TRBJ1-1, with 9 bases aligning to TRBD1. CDR3 length: 13 residues. Germline values: CDR1 SQVTM, CDR2 ANQGSEA. The V segment lost 7 bases and the J segment 1 base; nucleotides outside the gene matches: 4. CDR3: CSGTGARNTEAFF. The CDR3 bases are TGCAGCGGGACAGGGGCCAGGAACACTGAAGCTTTCTTT.

V is TRBV4-1 and J is TRBJ2-7; D perhaps matches TRBD2 (6 bases). CDR3 size: 15 residues. V lost 4 bases, J lost 0 bases, and 13 bases lay in between. Germline V gene data show CDR1 as MGHRA and CDR2 as YSYEKL. CDR3 sequence reads: CASSPQGLASYEQYF. CDR3 DNA sequence: TGCGCCAGCAGCCCGCAGGGACTTGCCTCCTACGAGCAGTACTTC.

This clonotype was counted a few times. This chain connects TRBV10-3 to TRBJ2-1; no firm D call. CDR1 ENHRY and CDR2 SYGVKD come from the germline V gene. Trimming pared 2 bases from V and 6 bases from J, leaving 17 bases between. This CDR3 spans 16 amino acids. The CDR3 nucleotides read TGTGCCATCAGTGAGGTAGGAGCGATCGAGACCAATGAGCAGTTCTTC. Encoded protein: CAISEVGAIETNEQFF.

The chain is built from TRBV4-1 and TRBJ1-2; possibly TRBD1 for D (6 bases). The V end was cut by 1 base, the J end by 1 base, with 13 bases between. Germline CDR1 MGHRA, CDR2 YSYEKL. CDR3 size: 16 residues. Here the CDR3 DNA reads TGCGCCAGCAGCCAAGGCAGGACAGCCATTAACTATGGCTACACCTTC. Its translation is CASSQGRTAINYGYTF.

This clonotype was seen only a few times. The rearrangement uses TRBV5-1 and TRBJ2-7; 14 nucleotides align to TRBD2. There are 16 residues in the CDR3. Per the germline V gene, CDR1 is SGHRS and CDR2 is YFSETQ. The J segment lost 11 bases and the V segment lost 4 bases, leaving 14 bases of the junction unmatched. This CDR3 reads CASSPGTSGGHTMEYF. As DNA, the CDR3 is TGCGCCAGCAGCCCCGGGACTAGCGGGGGTCATACCATGGAGTACTTC.

This clonotype was recorded a few times. The rearrangement uses TRBV10-3 and TRBJ1-2, with a possible D match to TRBD1 (5 bases). V was cut by 8 bases and J by 4 bases, with 17 bases left in between. Germline CDR1 reads ENHRY; CDR2 reads SYGVKD. There are 14 residues in the CDR3. The CDR3 region is CAISVAGRSYGYTF. The CDR3 DNA sequence: TGTGCCATCTCAGTTGCGGGACGGTCCTATGGCTACACCTTC.

Only a few counts were recorded for this clonotype. V is TRBV15 and J is TRBJ2-7; 7 bases match TRBD1. The CDR3 loop spans 15 amino acids. Germline V gene sequence: CDR1 LNHNV, CDR2 YYDKDF (reference sequence). Trimming took 0 bases from V and 2 from J; bases not matched to a gene: 4. The CDR3 sequence: CATSRDGTAAYEQYF. For the CDR3, the DNA is TGTGCCACCAGCAGAGATGGGACAGCAGCCTACGAGCAGTACTTC.

V usage is TRBV29-1 and J usage is TRBJ2-3, with D possibly being TRBD2 (6 bases). The V end lost 4 bases, the J end lost 7 bases, and 15 bases lay between the germline ends. The CDR3 has 13 residues. Germline V CDR1 and CDR2: SQVTM, ANQGSEA. This CDR3 is CSVGTLALNTQYF. The CDR3 bases are TGCAGCGTTGGAACGCTAGCGTTAAATACGCAGTATTTT.

This clonotype occurred a few times. The V call is TRBV3-1, the J call TRBJ1-2; 9 nucleotides line up with TRBD1. V gave up 5 bases and J gave up 8 bases; unmatched junction bases: 6. The germline CDR1 and CDR2 sequences are LGHDT and YNNKEL (reference sequence). The CDR3 runs 13 residues. CDR3 sequence reads: CASSERTGDGYTF. The CDR3 DNA reads as TGTGCCAGCAGCGAAAGGACAGGGGACGGCTACACCTTC.

The V call is TRBV11-3, the J call TRBJ2-4; D gene ambiguous. Near its end, the DNA agrees better with TRBJ2-7, so the J call may be wrong. Germline CDR1 and CDR2: SGHNT and YENEEA. The CDR3 spans 13 residues. CDR3 sequence: CASSLDADYEQYF. CDR3 nucleotides: TGTGCCAGCAGCTTAGATGCCGACTACGAGCAGTACTTC.

This clonotype was seen a single time. This sequence joins TRBV12-3 or TRBV12-4 and TRBJ1-1, with D possibly being TRBD1 (5 bases). Deletions cut 3 bases from V and 7 bases from J, with 12 bases between. The CDR3 totals 13 residues. The CDR3 spells CASSLRRGSEAFF. CDR3 DNA: TGTGCCAGCAGTTTGAGAAGGGGCAGTGAAGCTTTCTTT.

There are a few counts of this clonotype. The rearrangement links TRBV5-1 to TRBJ1-2; D gene uncertain. The CDR3 is 13 amino acids. Germline lookup yields CDR1 SGHRS and CDR2 YFSETQ. V shed 5 bases and J shed 4 bases, with 12 bases lying between them. The CDR3 here is CASRSPGAYGYTF. The CDR3 nucleotides read TGCGCCAGCAGATCTCCGGGAGCCTATGGCTACACCTTC.

This chain links TRBV12-3 or TRBV12-4 with TRBJ2-1, with TRBD1 matching over 9 bases. The J segment lost 8 bases and the V segment lost 2 bases, leaving 4 bases of the junction unmatched. This CDR3 spans 14 amino acids. Here the CDR3 reads CASSLSGQGYEQFF. CDR3 DNA sequence: TGTGCCAGCAGTTTATCGGGACAGGGATATGAGCAGTTCTTC.

In this sample, this clonotype turned up a few times. This chain uses TRBV6-1 with TRBJ2-7; the match to TRBD2 covers 13 bases. Germline CDR1 MNHNS, CDR2 SASEGT. With 4 bases clipped from V and 7 bases from J, the junction kept 7 bases outside the gene matches. CDR3 length equals 15 residues. The CDR3 DNA sequence: TGTGCCAGCAGTGGGACTAGCGGGGGATACAATGAGCAGTACTTC. Protein sequence: CASSGTSGGYNEQYF.

V gene TRBV12-3 or TRBV12-4 combines with J gene TRBJ2-3, with 8 bases fitting TRBD2. V dropped 5 bases and J dropped 4; count of bases not matched to a gene: 11. CDR3 size: 16 residues. As DNA, the CDR3 is TGTGCCAGCAGTCGTCAAGCGGGAGATTGGTCAGATACGCAGTATTTT. Protein: CASSRQAGDWSDTQYF.

The chain links TRBV6-6 to TRBJ1-6; no firm D call. The V gene's germline CDR1 is MNHNY and CDR2 SVGAGI (reference sequence). CDR3 length: 14 amino acids. V was cut by 8 bases and J by 7 bases, with 15 bases left in between. CDR3 amino acids: CASGRKDGNSPLHF. The CDR3 DNA follows: TGTGCCAGCGGCCGGAAGGACGGGAATTCACCCCTCCACTTT.

The V call is TRBV7-9, the J call TRBJ2-4, with D possibly being TRBD1 or TRBD2 (5 bases each). Trimming removed 1 base at V and 9 bases at J, with 13 bases between. Germline lookup yields CDR1 SEHNR and CDR2 FQNEAQ (reference sequence). CDR3 length: 14 residues. The CDR3 coding sequence is TGTGCCAGCAGCTTAGGGCAGGGAAGCGGCATTCAGTACTTC. It is translated as CASSLGQGSGIQYF.

In this sample, this clonotype turned up a few times. The V and J genes are TRBV20-1 and TRBJ1-2; the D is unclear. Trimming took off 3 bases at V and 4 bases at J, with 6 bases between the two ends. In germline, CDR1 is DFQATT, CDR2 SNEGSKA (reference sequence). The CDR3 length is 11 residues. The CDR3, as DNA: TGCAGTGCTAGTGCCGGCTATGGCTACACCTTC. Translating gives CSASAGYGYTF.

V is TRBV15 and J is TRBJ1-1; 7 nucleotides match TRBD1. CDR1 and CDR2 (germline): LNHNV, YYDKDF (reference sequence). With V trimmed by 2 bases and J by 6 bases, 0 bases remained unmatched. This CDR3 has 12 amino acids. CDR3 bases: TGTGCCACCAGCAGACAGGGGGCTGAAGCTTTCTTT. It codes for CATSRQGAEAFF.

This clonotype has more than one count but fewer than ten. The chain joins TRBV5-1 to TRBJ2-3; 7 nucleotides align to TRBD1. The ends lost 4 bases at V and 3 bases at J; junction bases unmatched: 5. The CDR3 loop spans 14 amino acids. Germline V gene lookup returns CDR1 SGHRS and CDR2 YFSETQ. In DNA form, the CDR3 reads TGCGCCAGCAGCGAGGACAGGAGGACAGATACGCAGTATTTT. This sequence encodes CASSEDRRTDTQYF.

The chain employs TRBV20-1 and TRBJ1-1; TRBD1 is a possible D gene (6 bases). Trimming removed 6 bases at V and 0 bases at J, with 11 bases between. Per the germline V gene, CDR1 is DFQATT and CDR2 is SNEGSKA (reference sequence). The CDR3 totals 13 residues. CDR3 coding DNA: TGCAGTGCCCGGGACACCGTGAACACTGAAGCTTTCTTT. It specifies CSARDTVNTEAFF.

The CDR3 loop reads CASTSGGSSTDTQYF. In nucleotides, the CDR3 is TGTGCCAGCACTTCCGGCGGTTCCAGCACAGATACGCAGTATTTT. The genes are TRBV12-3 or TRBV12-4 and TRBJ2-3, with D uncertain. The CDR3 is made up of 15 amino acids. Trimming left V 7 bases short and J 0 bases short, with 14 bases between.

This chain joins TRBV5-1 and TRBJ1-5; D is perhaps TRBD1 (5 bases). Germline V gene data show CDR1 as SGHRS and CDR2 as YFSETQ. The CDR3 is made up of 15 amino acids. V shed 4 bases and J shed 3 bases, with 14 bases lying between them. CDR3 region: CASSQRGGPNQPQHF. In DNA form, the CDR3 reads TGCGCCAGCAGCCAAAGGGGCGGGCCCAATCAGCCCCAGCATTTT.

The V call is TRBV5-1, the J call TRBJ1-1, with D possibly TRBD1 on 5 matching bases. The CDR3 covers 15 residues. V lost 0 bases, J lost 0 bases, and 9 bases lay in between. The germline gives CDR1 SGHRS, CDR2 YFSETQ. DNA for the CDR3: TGCGCCAGCAGCTTGGGTCGGGGGGTGAACACTGAAGCTTTCTTT. Translation gives CASSLGRGVNTEAFF.

The chain carries TRBV20-1 and TRBJ2-3; D perhaps matches TRBD2 (5 bases). Germline assignment: CDR1 DFQATT and CDR2 SNEGSKA (reference sequence). Trimming removed 5 bases at V and 7 bases at J, with 22 bases between. CDR3 length equals 15 residues. The CDR3 loop reads CSASNLAPGENTQYF. The DNA for the CDR3 is TGCAGTGCTTCTAACCTAGCCCCCGGGGAGAATACGCAGTATTTT.